The 27 T cell receptor beta chains below all came from one sample that was sequenced in a study of tumor-infiltrating lymphocytes in primary liver carcinoma. Both RNA and DNA were isolated together from 20-30 mg of bulk tissue that had not been sorted. The template, approximately 500 ng total RNA, yielded TCR beta cDNA made with a constant-region primer. Three nested multiplex PCR rounds, a slightly modified ARM-PCR, produced the libraries for TCR beta. The first two PCR rounds, around 10 cycles each, used TRBV1-TRBV30 forward primers and a C-beta reverse primer. TCRdb re-called the multiplex PCR reads through MiXCR, storing one row per CDR3 protein. The table shows approximately 46,000 distinct CDR3 sequences, with roughly 74% occurring only once. The specimen was tumor-adjacent normal liver tissue. These receptors came from a woman aged 25 to 39 with primary liver carcinoma and hepatitis B virus infection.

The chain uses TRBV11-3 and TRBJ2-2; tentatively, D is TRBD2 (5 bases). In germline, CDR1 is SGHNT, CDR2 YENEEA. V was clipped by 1 base and J by 4 bases, with 22 bases between them. The CDR3 is made up of 19 amino acids. DNA for the CDR3: TGTGCCAGCAGCTTAGTAGGACTCCAACCCCGATTAATCACCGGGGAGCTGTTTTTT. Its translation is CASSLVGLQPRLITGELFF.

The V gene is TRBV4-1, the J gene TRBJ2-5; tentatively, D is TRBD1 (7 bases). Trimming left V 6 bases short and J 4 bases short, with 21 bases between. Germline-derived CDR1 and CDR2 are MGHRA and YSYEKL. The CDR3 totals 16 residues. This chain's CDR3 is CASRQGVAEGRETQYF. The CDR3 DNA reads TGCGCCAGCAGGCAGGGGGTAGCGGAGGGGAGAGAGACCCAGTACTTC.

The gene calls are TRBV6-6 and TRBJ1-2; D gene unclear. CDR1 is MNHNY, CDR2 SVGAGI, per germline (reference sequence). The germline V and J ends were trimmed by 2 bases and 6 bases, with 16 bases remaining between them. The CDR3 loop spans 15 amino acids. As DNA, the CDR3 is TGTGCCAGCAGTTACCCGGGTGTGGAACCCCATGGCTACACCTTC. It codes for CASSYPGVEPHGYTF.

V is TRBV9 and J is TRBJ2-3; perhaps TRBD2 as D (6 bases). This CDR3 is 18 amino acids long. CDR1 and CDR2 from the germline V gene are SGDLS and YYNGEE. V dropped 0 bases and J dropped 0 bases, with 17 bases sitting between them. The CDR3 loop is CASSVGAGLASSTDTQYF. The CDR3 bases are TGTGCCAGCAGCGTAGGCGCGGGACTCGCGTCTAGCACAGATACGCAGTATTTT.

Regarding this clonotype: A read error may account for a junction end that differs from germline. J is TRBJ2-1 and V is TRBV11-2; 8 bases fit TRBD2. The CDR3 consists of 15 residues. Germline CDR1 reads SGHAT; CDR2 reads FQNNGV. CDR3 in amino acids: CTSSTWTSRINEQFF. The CDR3 DNA is TGTACCAGCAGCACATGGACTAGCAGGATTAATGAGCAGTTCTTC.

V gene TRBV29-1 combines with J gene TRBJ2-1; D possibly corresponds to TRBD1 (6 bases). CDR1 and CDR2 from the germline V gene are SQVTM and ANQGSEA. The length of the CDR3 is 11 residues. V lost 8 bases and J lost 9, with 14 bases in between. CDR3 DNA: TGCAGCATTGGGACAAGGTTTGAGCAGTTCTTC. Residues: CSIGTRFEQFF.

Concerning this clonotype itself: The missing conserved phenylalanine or tryptophan at the end of this CDR3 makes a read error likely. The rearrangement uses TRBV11-2 and TRBJ2-1; D perhaps matches TRBD2 (5 bases). V was clipped by 9 bases and J by 0 bases, with 18 bases between them. This CDR3 has 16 residues. Germline loops: CDR1 SGHAT, CDR2 FQNNGV. Here the CDR3 reads CASSASRRFSYNEQFL. As DNA, the CDR3 is TGTGCCAGTAGCGCGAGCAGGAGGTTCTCCTACAATGAGCAGTTCTTG.

The rearrangement uses TRBV6-5 and TRBJ2-7, with D tentatively TRBD2 (5 bases). The CDR3 runs 14 residues. V was cut by 9 bases and J by 6 bases, with 21 bases left in between. Germline CDR1 reads MNHEY; CDR2 reads SVGAGI. CDR3 DNA: TGTGCCAGGAGCCCCAGGACTTCAAGGCCCGAGCAGTACTTC. This sequence encodes CARSPRTSRPEQYF.

Turning to this clonotype: One end of the junction is discordant with germline, which a read error may explain. The rearrangement links TRBV5-1 to TRBJ2-7; TRBD2 agrees at 8 bases. The germline V gene encodes CDR1 SGHRS and CDR2 YFSETQ. The CDR3 is 14 amino acids. In DNA, the CDR3 is TGCGCCACCAGGTTAGCGGGGACCCTCTACAAGCAGTACTTC. It translates to CATRLAGTLYKQYF.

Comments on this clonotype: The missing conserved phenylalanine or tryptophan at the end of this CDR3 makes a read error likely. V and J are TRBV4-3 and TRBJ2-3; D is unclear. The CDR3 spans 13 residues. CDR1 and CDR2 (germline): LGHNA, YSLEER. The CDR3 here is CARSQERTDTQYI. CDR3 DNA: TGCGCCAGGAGCCAAGAACGCACAGATACGCAGTATATT.

This clonotype occurred many times. The rearrangement joins TRBV6-4 to TRBJ2-3; D may be TRBD1 or TRBD2 (5 bases each). V lost 4 bases, J lost 2 bases, and 10 bases lay in between. The CDR3 consists of 14 residues. From germline, CDR1 is MRHNA and CDR2 SNTAGT. CDR3 DNA sequence: TGTGCCAGCAGTGGGGACGGTGACACAGATACGCAGTATTTT. Translating it yields CASSGDGDTDTQYF.

Turning to this clonotype: The junction does not match germline at one end; this may be a read error. The chain carries TRBV11-3 and TRBJ2-1; D possibly corresponds to TRBD1 (6 bases). This CDR3 spans 15 amino acids. Germline values: CDR1 SGHNT, CDR2 YENEEA. This chain's CDR3 is CASSYWTETNNEQFF. In DNA, the CDR3 is TGTGCTAGCAGCTACTGGACAGAGACCAATAATGAGCAGTTCTTC.

Turning to this clonotype: Lacking the conserved final phenylalanine or tryptophan, this CDR3 likely reflects a read error. The chain combines TRBV29-1 with TRBJ2-5; D not resolved. The V end was cut by 7 bases, the J end by 1 base, with 10 bases between. The germline V gene encodes CDR1 SQVTM and CDR2 ANQGSEA. There are 12 residues in the CDR3. CDR3 in amino acids: CSASASQETQYY. CDR3 sequence (DNA): TGCAGCGCCAGTGCAAGCCAAGAGACCCAGTACTAC.

The rearrangement joins TRBV6-5 to TRBJ2-1; possibly TRBD1 for D (6 bases). This CDR3 comprises 14 residues. CDR1 is MNHEY and CDR2 is SVGAGI in the germline V gene. The germline V and J ends were trimmed by 5 bases and 4 bases, with 12 bases remaining between them. The CDR3 nucleotides are TGTGCCAGCAGTCTTATGGGGGCTTACAATGAGCAGTTCTTC. This gives the protein CASSLMGAYNEQFF.

On this clonotype itself: It may be a read error: a sequence one base away is much more abundant. The rearrangement joins TRBV24-1 to TRBJ1-5; perhaps TRBD1 as D (6 bases). Germline loops: CDR1 KGHDR, CDR2 SFDVKD. This CDR3 region has 13 residues. Trimming cost V 3 bases and J 9 bases, with 11 bases left between them. The CDR3 DNA follows: TGTGCCACCAGTGATCTAGGGGGGTGGCCCCAGCATTTT. This sequence encodes CATSDLGGWPQHF.

The rearrangement joins TRBV7-9 to TRBJ1-6; D gene unclear. The CDR3 has 16 residues. Germline V lookup: CDR1 SEHNR, CDR2 FQNEAQ (reference sequence). Trimming took 4 bases from V and 4 from J, leaving 14 bases between them. The CDR3 sequence: CASSSASGFYNSPLHF. The DNA for the CDR3 is TGTGCCAGCAGCTCCGCTTCAGGATTTTATAATTCACCCCTCCACTTT.

In the case of this clonotype: This may be a read error: a much more frequent sequence differs by one nucleotide. This rearrangement joins TRBV2 to TRBJ1-5, with 7 positions matching TRBD1. Germline V lookup: CDR1 SNHLY, CDR2 FYNNEI. The CDR3 totals 15 residues. The CDR3 DNA sequence: TGTACCAGCAGACAGGGTGAGTTGGGCAATCAGCCCCAGCATTTT. As protein: CTSRQGELGNQPQHF.

This chain links TRBV4-2 with TRBJ2-6; 11 nucleotides match TRBD1. Germline CDR1 and CDR2: LGHNA and YNFKEQ. This CDR3 is built from 18 residues. CDR3 nucleotides: TGTACCATCAACGCAAGGACAGGGGGCCCCGTAGGGGCCAACGTCCTGACTTTC. It encodes CTINARTGGPVGANVLTF.

In its sample, this clonotype was seen many times. The CDR3 here is CASSLGGPSGSYQETQYF. CDR3 sequence (DNA): TGTGCCAGCAGCTTAGGGGGACCTAGCGGGAGTTATCAAGAGACCCAGTACTTC. This sequence joins TRBV7-8 and TRBJ2-5, with TRBD2 matching over 10 bases. J lost 2 bases, V lost 1 base, and 10 bases had no gene match. CDR1 is SGHVS and CDR2 is FQNEAQ in the germline V gene. This CDR3 comprises 18 residues.

The chain uses TRBV12-3 or TRBV12-4 and TRBJ2-7; D may match TRBD1 or TRBD2 (5 bases each). Trimming left V 7 bases short and J 3 bases short, with 19 bases between. The CDR3 length is 15 residues. Written as DNA, the CDR3 is TGTGCCAGCACTTCCGGGACGCCGAGCTTCTACGAGCAGTACTTC. It translates to CASTSGTPSFYEQYF.

This clonotype was picked up one time. One end of the junction does not line up with germline, which may come from a read error. The CDR3 spells CASSCPYTDTQYF. The CDR3 nucleotides are TGTGCCAGCAGTTGTCCGTACACAGATACACAGTATTTT. V is TRBV12-3 or TRBV12-4 and J is TRBJ2-3; D uncertain. CDR3 size: 13 residues.

This clonotype came up many times. V gene TRBV12-3 or TRBV12-4 combines with J gene TRBJ2-5; 9 bases fit TRBD2. The V and J ends lost 2 bases and 5 bases, in that order; junction bases with no gene match: 6. The CDR3 sequence is 15 residues long. In DNA, the CDR3 is TGTGCCAGCAGTTTAACGCCTAGCGGGAAGGAGACCCAGTACTTC. As protein: CASSLTPSGKETQYF.

Worth noting for this clonotype: A read error may produce the germline difference seen at one junction end. CDR3: CTSSLDRNYEQYF. DNA for the CDR3: TGTACCAGTAGCTTAGATCGAAACTACGAACAGTACTTC. This chain links TRBV11-2 with TRBJ2-7, with D unclear. This CDR3 is 13 amino acids long. Germline V lookup: CDR1 SGHAT, CDR2 FQNNGV.

For this clonotype: At one end the junction does not follow the germline gene, possibly because of a read error. The CDR3 DNA is TGTGCCAGCAGTGACGGGGACAGCATCGGGGAGCTGCTTTTT. Its protein is CASSDGDSIGELLF. This chain uses TRBV6-4 with TRBJ2-2, with TRBD1 identical over 7 bases. Germline V gene lookup returns CDR1 MRHNA and CDR2 SNTAGT. The CDR3 is 14 residues long.

As for this clonotype: Since a much larger clone is just one base distant, this may be a read error. Because the CDR3 is missing its conserved closing phenylalanine or tryptophan, this is likely a read error. J is TRBJ1-2 and V is TRBV12-3 or TRBV12-4; TRBD1 aligns across 7 bases. This CDR3 has 14 residues. V lost 6 bases and J lost 1; bases outside the gene matches: 5. The CDR3 sequence is CASSGQANNYGYTL. CDR3 DNA sequence: TGTGCCAGCAGCGGACAGGCAAATAACTATGGCTACACCCTC.

This clonotype was seen ten or more times. The chain joins TRBV6-1 to TRBJ2-1; D is uncertain. Germline V gives CDR1 MNHNS, CDR2 SASEGT. There are 15 residues in the CDR3. The ends were cut back, 3 bases at V and 8 bases at J, with 17 bases in the middle. Written as DNA, the CDR3 is TGTGCCAGCAGTGAGGGTGAACTCGAAATGGATGAGCAGTTCTTC. As protein: CASSEGELEMDEQFF.

This clonotype was seen repeatedly, ten times or more. The chain joins TRBV7-9 to TRBJ2-7, with 7 bases that match TRBD1. The CDR3 totals 11 residues. Germline trimming cut 5 bases from V and 8 bases from J; bases unmatched to any gene: 3. Germline V gives CDR1 SEHNR, CDR2 FQNEAQ (reference sequence). Here the CDR3 reads CASSEDRKQYF. As DNA, the CDR3 is TGTGCCAGCAGCGAGGACAGGAAGCAGTACTTC.